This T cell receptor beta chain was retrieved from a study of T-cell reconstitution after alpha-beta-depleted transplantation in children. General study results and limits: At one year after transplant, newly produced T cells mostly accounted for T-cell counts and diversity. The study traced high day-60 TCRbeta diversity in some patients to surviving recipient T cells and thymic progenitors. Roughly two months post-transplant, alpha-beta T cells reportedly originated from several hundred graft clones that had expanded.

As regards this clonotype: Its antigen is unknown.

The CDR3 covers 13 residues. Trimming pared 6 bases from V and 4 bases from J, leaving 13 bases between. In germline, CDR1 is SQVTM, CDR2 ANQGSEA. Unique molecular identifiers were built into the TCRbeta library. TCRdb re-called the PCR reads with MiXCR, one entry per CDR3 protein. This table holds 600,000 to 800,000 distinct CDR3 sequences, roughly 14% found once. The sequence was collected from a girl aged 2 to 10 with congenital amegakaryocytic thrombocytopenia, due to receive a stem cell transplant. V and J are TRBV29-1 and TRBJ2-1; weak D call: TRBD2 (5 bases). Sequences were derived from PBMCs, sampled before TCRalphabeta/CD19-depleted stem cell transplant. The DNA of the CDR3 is TGCAGCGTCCAGTCGGGGTCATACAATGAGCAGTTCTTC. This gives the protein CSVQSGSYNEQFF.